The rows below give T cell receptor beta chains drawn from one sample of a study of T cell responses to AZD1222 COVID-19 vaccine. Assay used: immunoSEQ multiplex PCR; TCRdb lists only in-frame clones, some missing. The sample has around 150,000 clones, around 90% seen once. Specimen: peripheral blood, collected on day 0 of AZD1222 vaccination. The source of these receptors is an adult in good health. Both conserved end residues are part of each CDR3. D genes are given only for firm matches. Clone size appears in some rows only: once, few, many, or a class for an expanded clone.

j_call clone_size d_call v_call cdr3_nt cdr3_aa
TRBJ1-2 . TRBD1 TRBV6-5 TGTGCCAGCAGTTACAGGGGGCTCTTGGGCTACACCTTC CASSYRGLLGYTF
TRBJ1-1 . . TRBV12-5 TGTGCTAGTGTGGGGTACACTGAAGCTTTCTTT CASVGYTEAFF
TRBJ2-5 . . TRBV6-2/TRBV6-3 TGTGCCAGCAGTTTAACAGCCCAAGAGACCCAGTACTTC CASSLTAQETQYF
TRBJ1-2 . TRBD1 TRBV27 TGTGCCAGCAGTACATGGGACAGGGGGCCTGGCTACACCTTC CASSTWDRGPGYTF
TRBJ1-5 once . TRBV12-3/TRBV12-4 TGTGCCAGCAGTTTAGGGGGGTTTCAGCCCCAGCATTTT CASSLGGFQPQHF
TRBJ2-4 . TRBD1 TRBV6-5 TGTGCCAGCAGCACCCGGACAGGTCCCAAAAACATTCAGTACTTC CASSTRTGPKNIQYF
TRBJ1-1 . . TRBV11-2 TGTGCCAGCAGCTTTTTCGGCGACGAAGCTTTCTTT CASSFFGDEAFF
TRBJ1-1 . . TRBV30 TGTGCCTGGACTTGGGGCGCAGGCACTGAAGCTTTCTTT CAWTWGAGTEAFF
TRBJ2-7 . TRBD1 TRBV7-8 TGTGCCAGCAGCCCGGGGACAGGGATCTACGAGCAGTACTTC CASSPGTGIYEQYF
TRBJ2-7 once . TRBV7-8 TGTGCCAGCAGTTCCCGGGACGGTGTCTCCTACGAGCAGTACTTC CASSSRDGVSYEQYF
TRBJ1-3 . . TRBV11-2 TGTGCCAGCAGCTTAACCCCACGGACCGGCTCTGGAAACACCATATATTTT CASSLTPRTGSGNTIYF
TRBJ1-1 . . TRBV5-1 TGCGCCAGCAGCTTGGCCGGGCTCACGAACACTGAAGCTTTCTTT CASSLAGLTNTEAFF
TRBJ1-2 . . TRBV29-1 TGCAGCGTTCCCGGGGGCCCCAACTATGGCTACACCTTC CSVPGGPNYGYTF
TRBJ1-5 once TRBD1 TRBV19 TGTGCCAGTAATCCTACAGGGGTTGGCAATCAGCCCCAGCATTTT CASNPTGVGNQPQHF
TRBJ1-2 . . TRBV2 TGTGCCAGCAGTGAGGAGGCCTCCTATGGCTACACCTTC CASSEEASYGYTF
TRBJ1-6 . . TRBV25-1 TGTGCCAGCAGTCCACAGACAGTCGGGTCACCCCTCCACTTT CASSPQTVGSPLHF
TRBJ2-7 . TRBD1 TRBV2 TGTGCCAGCAAGAGGCAGGGGGACTACGAGCAGTACTTC CASKRQGDYEQYF
TRBJ1-1 . TRBD1 TRBV6-5 TGTGCCACCCGACAGGGGGGCACTGAAGCTTTCTTT CATRQGGTEAFF
TRBJ2-7 . . TRBV27 TGTGCCAGCAGTTCTCGTACAGGGGGCGGGAGGGCCTACGAGCAGTACTTC CASSSRTGGGRAYEQYF
TRBJ1-6 . . TRBV15 TGTGCCACCAGCGGCTGGGGGGTATTGAATTCACCCCTCCACTTT CATSGWGVLNSPLHF
TRBJ2-3 . . TRBV7-3 TGTGCCAGCAGCCCTTTGGGGCGGGATACGCAGTATTTT CASSPLGRDTQYF
TRBJ1-1 once . TRBV5-5 TGTGCCAGCATTCCGAGCGGGGAACATAACACTGAAGCTTTCTTT CASIPSGEHNTEAFF
TRBJ2-7 . . TRBV4-2 TGTGCCAGCAGCCAAGTCCCAGTCTACGAGCAGTACTTC CASSQVPVYEQYF
TRBJ1-1 . . TRBV6-1 TGTGCCAGCAGTGAACCCCGACTACGACAGAGGAATTTCACTGAAGCTTTCTTT CASSEPRLRQRNFTEAFF
TRBJ2-7 . TRBD2 TRBV5-1 TGCGCCAGCAGCTTGGGGACTAGCGGGATCTACGAGCAGTACTTC CASSLGTSGIYEQYF
TRBJ2-2 . TRBD1 TRBV24-1 TGTGCAACCGGGGGACAGGGGTATCCCGGGGAGCTGTTTTTT CATGGQGYPGELFF
TRBJ2-5 once . TRBV4-1 TGCGCCAGCAGCCACGTGTCAGGTCAAGAGACCCAGTACTTC CASSHVSGQETQYF
TRBJ1-1 once . TRBV6-5 TGTGCCAGCAGTTACTCGACAAGTAGAGCAGCTTTCTTT CASSYSTSRAAFF
TRBJ2-3 . . TRBV9 TGTGCCAGCAGCGTAGTAAACCCAGATACGCAGTATTTT CASSVVNPDTQYF
TRBJ2-4 . . TRBV11-1 TGTGCCAGCACCCCAAGGGATACCAAAAACATTCAGTACTTC CASTPRDTKNIQYF
TRBJ1-2 . . TRBV20-1 TGCAGTGCTAGTTTGGGGTATGGCTACACCTTC CSASLGYGYTF
TRBJ1-1 . . TRBV28 TGTGCCAGCAGCCACGACATGGGGAGCGCTGAAGCTTTCTTT CASSHDMGSAEAFF
TRBJ1-6 . . TRBV6-5 TGTGCCAGCAGGGGCTTGACCGGATCACCCCTCCACTTT CASRGLTGSPLHF
TRBJ2-1 . TRBD2 TRBV25-1 TGTGCCAGCAGTCGACTAGCGAATGAGCAGTTCTTC CASSRLANEQFF
TRBJ2-1 . . TRBV6-2/TRBV6-3 TGTGCCAGCAGTTACGGCGCGGGGAGTCATCTCGGGGAGCAGTTCTTC CASSYGAGSHLGEQFF
TRBJ1-2 . TRBD1 TRBV28 TGTGCCAGCATAGCAGGGGGGGACTATGGCTACACCTTC CASIAGGDYGYTF
TRBJ2-7 . . TRBV28 TGTGCCAGCAGTTTAATTATGATTCCCGGACGCGAGCAGTACTTC CASSLIMIPGREQYF
TRBJ2-7 . TRBD1 TRBV19 TGTGCCAGCCGCCGGACAGGGGCCTACGAGCAGTACTTC CASRRTGAYEQYF
TRBJ2-5 once . TRBV6-4 TGTGCCAGCAAGAACATCACGGTCAGGCGCAAGCAAGAGACCCAGTACTTC CASKNITVRRKQETQYF
TRBJ1-2 . . TRBV18 TGTGCCAGCTCACCACCGGGACGACCTATCTATGGCTACACCTTC CASSPPGRPIYGYTF
TRBJ2-2 . TRBD2 TRBV3-1/TRBV3-2 TGTGCCAGCAGCCTCGGGGGGGCTTACACCGGGGAGCTGTTTTTT CASSLGGAYTGELFF
TRBJ1-1 . . TRBV5-1 TGCGCCAGCAGCTTGGGGGATCCTATCGAAGCTTTCTTT CASSLGDPIEAFF
TRBJ1-4 . . TRBV4-1 TGCGCCAGCAGCCTCACGGGGGCAAGTAATGAAAAACTGTTTTTT CASSLTGASNEKLFF
TRBJ2-5 . . TRBV20-1 TGCAGTGCTAGAGATAGTGAGACCCAGTACTTC CSARDSETQYF
TRBJ1-1 . TRBD1 TRBV3-1/TRBV3-2 TGTGCCAGCAGCCAACGTCAGGGGGGAATAGATAGGGCTTTCTTT CASSQRQGGIDRAFF
TRBJ1-1 . . TRBV6-5 TGTGCCAGCAGTTACTCGACCCCAGGAAACACTGAAGCTTTCTTT CASSYSTPGNTEAFF
TRBJ2-5 . . TRBV12-3/TRBV12-4 TGTGCCAGCAGTTTTCGCAGCCAAGAGACCCAGTACTTC CASSFRSQETQYF
TRBJ1-2 few TRBD1 TRBV7-9 TGTGCCAGCACTGGGACAGTCTCCTATGGCTACACCTTC CASTGTVSYGYTF
TRBJ1-1 . . TRBV4-2 TGTGCCAGCAGCCTCCCCGGGAGCCCTAGGGATGGAGCTTTCTTT CASSLPGSPRDGAFF
TRBJ2-7 . . TRBV7-2 TGTGCCAGCAGCTCCTCCCGACAGGAGATTTACGAGCAGTACTTC CASSSSRQEIYEQYF
TRBJ1-2 medium-sized . TRBV18 TGTGCCAGCTCAGTCCTAGCGGGAACTAACTATGGCTACACCTTC CASSVLAGTNYGYTF
TRBJ2-1 . TRBD2 TRBV5-1 TGCGCCAGCAGCTTGGATAGCGGGACCTACAATGAGCAGTTCTTC CASSLDSGTYNEQFF
TRBJ1-3 . . TRBV4-1 TGCGCCAGCAGCTCCGTCCAGGGACGAACTACTGGAAACACCATATATTTT CASSSVQGRTTGNTIYF
TRBJ2-3 once TRBD1 TRBV6-5 TGTGCCAGCTGGGGACAGACTGATTCAGATACGCAGTATTTT CASWGQTDSDTQYF
TRBJ1-4 . TRBD1 TRBV6-1 TGTGCCAGCAGTGAAGGGGACAGGAGGAAACTGTTTTTT CASSEGDRRKLFF
TRBJ2-1 . TRBD2 TRBV10-2 TGCGCCAGCAGTGAACCGGGACTAGCAAATGAGCAGTTCTTC CASSEPGLANEQFF
TRBJ1-1 . . TRBV19 TGTGCCAGTACCCCCTCATGGACAGCCCACACTGAAGCTTTCTTT CASTPSWTAHTEAFF